What follows is one T cell receptor (beta chain) and its context. Its target is unknown. The source of the sample is a study of T cell responses to AZD1222 COVID-19 vaccine. Data came from immunoSEQ multiplex PCR; TCRdb stores just in-frame clones and leaves some out. The data contain tens of thousands of clones, more than 60% of them singletons. General study results and limits: The study found vaccine-associated CD4 TCRs spanning spike, dominant at 160-218 and 743-854. Only a handful of AZD1222 recipients tested seropositive at baseline. Targets within unmutated variant regions were reportedly found for nearly half of spike-specific TCRs.

The junction had 6 bases not matched to a gene; V was cut back by 3 bases and J by 5 bases. The germline CDR1 and CDR2 sequences are SGHTA and FQGTGA. The CDR3 length is 15 residues. Here the sequenced sample was peripheral blood, taken on day 0 of AZD1222 vaccination. This chain links TRBV7-3 with TRBJ2-1; TRBD2 agrees at 8 bases. The source is an adult in good health. CDR3 loop: CASSLDPAGDNEQFF. The CDR3 DNA sequence: TGTGCCAGCAGCTTGGATCCAGCGGGGGACAATGAGCAGTTCTTC.